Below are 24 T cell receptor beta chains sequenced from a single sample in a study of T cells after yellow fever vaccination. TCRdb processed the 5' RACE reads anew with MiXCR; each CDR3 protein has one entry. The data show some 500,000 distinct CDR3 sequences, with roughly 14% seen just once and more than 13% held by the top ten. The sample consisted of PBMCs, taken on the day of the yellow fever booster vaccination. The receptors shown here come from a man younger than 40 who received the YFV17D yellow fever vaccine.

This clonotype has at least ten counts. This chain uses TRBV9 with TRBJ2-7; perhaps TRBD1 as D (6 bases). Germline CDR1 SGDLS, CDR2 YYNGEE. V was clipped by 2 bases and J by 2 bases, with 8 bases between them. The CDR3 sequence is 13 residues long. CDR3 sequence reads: CASSVGGPYEQYF. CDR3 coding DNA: TGTGCCAGCAGCGTTGGGGGCCCCTACGAGCAGTACTTC.

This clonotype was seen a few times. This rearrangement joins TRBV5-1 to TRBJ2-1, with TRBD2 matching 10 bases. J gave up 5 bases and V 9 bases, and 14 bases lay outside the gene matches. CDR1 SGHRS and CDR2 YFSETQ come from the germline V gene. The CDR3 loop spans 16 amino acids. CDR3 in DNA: TGCGCCACGAAGGGGGGTAGCGGGAGGAGAGACAATGAGCAGTTCTTC. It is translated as CATKGGSGRRDNEQFF.

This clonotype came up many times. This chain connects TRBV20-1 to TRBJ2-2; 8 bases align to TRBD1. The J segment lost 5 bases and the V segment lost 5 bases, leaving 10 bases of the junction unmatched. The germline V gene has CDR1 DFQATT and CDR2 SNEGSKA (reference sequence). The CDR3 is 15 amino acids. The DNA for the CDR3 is TGCAGTGCTGTGGGGAACAGGGGGAATACCGGGGAGCTGTTTTTT. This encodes CSAVGNRGNTGELFF.

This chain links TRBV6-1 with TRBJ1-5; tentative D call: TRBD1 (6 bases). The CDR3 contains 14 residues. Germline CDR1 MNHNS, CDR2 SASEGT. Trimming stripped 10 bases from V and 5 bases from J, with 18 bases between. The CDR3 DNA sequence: TGTGCCACCCTAAGCTGGGACAAGTATCAGCCCCAGCATTTT. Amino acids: CATLSWDKYQPQHF.

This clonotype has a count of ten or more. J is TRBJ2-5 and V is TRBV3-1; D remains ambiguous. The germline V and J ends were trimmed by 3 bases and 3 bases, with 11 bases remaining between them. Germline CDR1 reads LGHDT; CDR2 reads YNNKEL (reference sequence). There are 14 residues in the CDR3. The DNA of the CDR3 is TGTGCCAGCAGCCACGGTCTCCAGAAAGAGACCCAGTACTTC. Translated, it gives CASSHGLQKETQYF.

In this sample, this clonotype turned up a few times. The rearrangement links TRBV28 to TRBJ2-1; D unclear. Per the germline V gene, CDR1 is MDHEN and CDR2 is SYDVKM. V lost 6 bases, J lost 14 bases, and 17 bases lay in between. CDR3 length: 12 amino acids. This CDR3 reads CASSPTLENEFF. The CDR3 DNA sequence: TGTGCCAGCAGCCCCACCTTGGAGAACGAGTTCTTC.

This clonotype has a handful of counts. The CDR3 reads CASGLWGKTDTQYF. Here the CDR3 DNA reads TGTGCTAGTGGTTTGTGGGGGAAGACAGATACGCAGTATTTT. The J gene is TRBJ2-3, the V gene TRBV12-5; D possibly uses TRBD1 or TRBD2 (5 bases each). The V end lost 2 bases, the J end lost 3 bases, and 9 bases lay between the germline ends. The germline CDR1 and CDR2 sequences are LGHNT and FRNRAP. CDR3 length equals 14 residues.

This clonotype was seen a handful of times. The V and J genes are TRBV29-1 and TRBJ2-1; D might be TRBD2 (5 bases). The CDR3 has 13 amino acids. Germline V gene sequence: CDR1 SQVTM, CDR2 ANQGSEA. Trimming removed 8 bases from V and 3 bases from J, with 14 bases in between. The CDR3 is CSSGAANYNEQFF. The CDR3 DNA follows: TGCAGCTCTGGAGCGGCGAACTACAATGAGCAGTTCTTC.

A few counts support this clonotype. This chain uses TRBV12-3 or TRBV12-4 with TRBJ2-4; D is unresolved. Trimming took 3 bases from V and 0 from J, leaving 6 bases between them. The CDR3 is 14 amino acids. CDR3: CASSFRPAKNIQYF. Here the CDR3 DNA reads TGTGCCAGCAGTTTTAGACCAGCCAAAAACATTCAGTACTTC.

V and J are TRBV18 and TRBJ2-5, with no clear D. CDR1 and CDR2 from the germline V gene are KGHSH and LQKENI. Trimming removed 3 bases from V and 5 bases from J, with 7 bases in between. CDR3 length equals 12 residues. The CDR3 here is CASSPERETQYF. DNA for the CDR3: TGTGCCAGCTCACCGGAGAGGGAGACCCAGTACTTC.

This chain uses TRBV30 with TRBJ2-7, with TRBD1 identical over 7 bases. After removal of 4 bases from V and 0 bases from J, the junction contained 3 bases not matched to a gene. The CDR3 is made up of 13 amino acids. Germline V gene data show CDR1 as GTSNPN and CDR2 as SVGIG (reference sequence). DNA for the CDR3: TGTGCCTGGAACAGGGGATTCTCCTACGAGCAGTACTTC. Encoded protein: CAWNRGFSYEQYF.

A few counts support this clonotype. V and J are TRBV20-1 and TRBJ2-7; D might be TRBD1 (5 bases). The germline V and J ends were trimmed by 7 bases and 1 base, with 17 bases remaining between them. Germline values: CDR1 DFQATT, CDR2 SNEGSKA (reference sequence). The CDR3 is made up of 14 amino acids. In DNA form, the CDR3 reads TGCAGTGTCCTATGGACCAAGGGGTCCTACGAGCAGTACTTC. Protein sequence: CSVLWTKGSYEQYF.

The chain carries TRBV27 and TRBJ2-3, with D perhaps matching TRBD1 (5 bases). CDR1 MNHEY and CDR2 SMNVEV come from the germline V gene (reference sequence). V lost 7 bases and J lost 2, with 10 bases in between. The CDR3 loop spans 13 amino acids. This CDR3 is CASKKGFTDTQYF. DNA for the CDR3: TGTGCCAGCAAGAAGGGGTTCACAGATACGCAGTATTTT.

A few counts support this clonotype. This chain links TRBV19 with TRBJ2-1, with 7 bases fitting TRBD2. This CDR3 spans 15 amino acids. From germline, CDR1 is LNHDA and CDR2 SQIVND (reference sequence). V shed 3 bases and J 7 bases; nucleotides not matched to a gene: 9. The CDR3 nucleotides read TGTGCCAGTAGTATGCGGGCGGGAGAGGTAAATGAGCAGTTCTTC. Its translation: CASSMRAGEVNEQFF.

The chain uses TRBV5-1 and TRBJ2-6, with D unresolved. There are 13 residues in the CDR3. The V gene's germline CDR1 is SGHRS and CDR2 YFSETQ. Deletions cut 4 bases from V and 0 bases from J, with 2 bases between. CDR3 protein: CASSGSGANVLTF. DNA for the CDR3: TGCGCCAGCAGCGGCTCTGGGGCCAACGTCCTGACTTTC.

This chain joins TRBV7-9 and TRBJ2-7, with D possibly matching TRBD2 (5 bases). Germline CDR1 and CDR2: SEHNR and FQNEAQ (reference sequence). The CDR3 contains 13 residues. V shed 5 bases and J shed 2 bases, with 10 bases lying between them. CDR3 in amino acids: CASSVTGAYEQYF. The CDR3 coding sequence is TGTGCCAGCAGCGTGACCGGGGCCTACGAGCAGTACTTC. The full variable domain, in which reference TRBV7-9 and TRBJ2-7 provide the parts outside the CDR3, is DTGVSQNPRHKITKRGQNVTFRCDPISEHNRLYWYRQTLGQGPEFLTYFQNEAQLEKSRLLSDRFSAERPKGSFSTLEIQRTEQGDSAMYLCASSVTGAYEQYFGPGTRLTVT.

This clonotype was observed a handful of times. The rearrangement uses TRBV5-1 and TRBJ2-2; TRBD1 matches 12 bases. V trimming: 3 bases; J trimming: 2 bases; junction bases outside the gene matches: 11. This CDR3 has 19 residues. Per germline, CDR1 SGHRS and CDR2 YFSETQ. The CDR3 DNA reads TGCGCCAGCAGCTCTGTCGGGACAGGGGGCGTCGGAAACACCGGGGAGCTGTTTTTT. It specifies CASSSVGTGGVGNTGELFF.

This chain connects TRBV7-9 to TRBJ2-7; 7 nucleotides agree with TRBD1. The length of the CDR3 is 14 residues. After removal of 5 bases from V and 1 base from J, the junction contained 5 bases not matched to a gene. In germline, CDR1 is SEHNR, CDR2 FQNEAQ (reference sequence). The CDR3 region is CASSRRQGSYEQYF. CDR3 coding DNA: TGTGCCAGCAGCCGTAGACAGGGTTCCTACGAGCAGTACTTC. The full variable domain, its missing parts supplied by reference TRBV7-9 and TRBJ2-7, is DTGVSQNPRHKITKRGQNVTFRCDPISEHNRLYWYRQTLGQGPEFLTYFQNEAQLEKSRLLSDRFSAERPKGSFSTLEIQRTEQGDSAMYLCASSRRQGSYEQYFGPGTRLTVT.

CDR3 sequence: CSVAGSYEQYF. CDR3 coding DNA: TGCAGCGTCGCTGGCTCCTACGAGCAGTACTTC. The chain couples TRBV29-1 to TRBJ2-7; D is ambiguous. V lost 6 bases, J lost 0 bases, and 6 bases lay in between. The CDR3 runs 11 residues. The germline gives CDR1 SQVTM, CDR2 ANQGSEA.

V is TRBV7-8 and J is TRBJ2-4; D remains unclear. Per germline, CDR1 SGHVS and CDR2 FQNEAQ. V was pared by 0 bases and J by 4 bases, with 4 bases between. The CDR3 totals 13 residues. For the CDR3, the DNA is TGTGCCAGCAGCTTAGCTGGAAAAAACATTCAGTACTTC. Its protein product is CASSLAGKNIQYF.

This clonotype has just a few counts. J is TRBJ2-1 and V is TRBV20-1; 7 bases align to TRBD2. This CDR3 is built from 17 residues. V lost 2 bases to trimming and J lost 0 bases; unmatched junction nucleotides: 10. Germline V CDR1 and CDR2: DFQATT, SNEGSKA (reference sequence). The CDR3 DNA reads TGCAGTGCTAGAAATTTGAGGCGGGGGAGCTCCTACAATGAGCAGTTCTTC. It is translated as CSARNLRRGSSYNEQFF.

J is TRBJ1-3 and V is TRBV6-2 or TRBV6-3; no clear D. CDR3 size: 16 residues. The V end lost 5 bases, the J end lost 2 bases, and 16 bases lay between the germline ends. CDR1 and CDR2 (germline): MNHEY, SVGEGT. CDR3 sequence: CASSAGRRNTGNTIYF. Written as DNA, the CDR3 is TGTGCCAGCAGTGCCGGACGGCGGAATACTGGAAACACCATATATTTT.

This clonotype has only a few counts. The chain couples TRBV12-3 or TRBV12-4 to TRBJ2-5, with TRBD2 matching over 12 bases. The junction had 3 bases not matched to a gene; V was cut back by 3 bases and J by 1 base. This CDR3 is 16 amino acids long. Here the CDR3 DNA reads TGTGCCAGCAGTTTTGGGACTAGCGGGTTCCAAGAGACCCAGTACTTC. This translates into CASSFGTSGFQETQYF.

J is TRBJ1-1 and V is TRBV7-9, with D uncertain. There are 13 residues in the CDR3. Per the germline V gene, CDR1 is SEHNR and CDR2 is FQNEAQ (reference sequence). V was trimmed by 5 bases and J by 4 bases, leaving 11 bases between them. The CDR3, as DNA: TGTGCCAGCAGCGTTGGGAGGGCCACTGAAGCTTTCTTT. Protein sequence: CASSVGRATEAFF.